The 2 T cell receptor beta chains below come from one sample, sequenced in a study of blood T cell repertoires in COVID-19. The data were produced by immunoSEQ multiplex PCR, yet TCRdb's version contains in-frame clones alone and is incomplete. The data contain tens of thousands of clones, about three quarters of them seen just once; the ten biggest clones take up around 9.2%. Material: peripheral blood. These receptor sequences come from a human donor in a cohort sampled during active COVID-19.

The CDR3 DNA is TGCGCCAGCAGCTACGGGACTCTAGCCTACGAGCAGTACTTC. Translating it yields CASSYGTLAYEQYF. The chain recombines TRBV5-1 with TRBJ2-7, with D perhaps matching TRBD2 (6 bases). The CDR3 spans 14 residues. The germline V and J ends were trimmed by 3 bases and 2 bases, with 12 bases remaining between them. CDR1 is SGHRS, CDR2 YFSETQ, per germline.

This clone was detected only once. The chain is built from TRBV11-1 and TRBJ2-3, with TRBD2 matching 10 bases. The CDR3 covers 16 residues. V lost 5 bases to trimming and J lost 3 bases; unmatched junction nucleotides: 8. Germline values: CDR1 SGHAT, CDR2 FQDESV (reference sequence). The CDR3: CASSLFSSGSTDTQYF. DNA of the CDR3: TGTGCCAGCAGCCTGTTTTCTAGCGGGAGTACAGATACGCAGTATTTT.